A selection of T cell receptor beta chains follows, all from one sample in a study of T cells in Graves' hyperthyroidism and ophthalmopathy. TCRdb reanalysed the multiplex PCR reads using MiXCR and keeps one entry per CDR3 protein. The profile covers about 290,000 distinct CDR3 sequences, with 15% to 20% appearing a single time and just over 55% taken by the ten largest. The sample was blood. The receptors were gathered from a woman aged 55-70 years with Graves' ophthalmopathy. Both conserved end residues are part of each CDR3. Each record gives: V gene, D gene, clone size, J gene, CDR3 DNA, CDR3 protein. D genes are given only for firm matches. The size entry is marked missing in some rows and otherwise reads once, few, many or a size class.

V: TRBV4-3; D: TRBD1; size: many; J: TRBJ1-2; DNA: TGCGCCAGCAGCCAGCGGACAGGGAACTATGGCTACACCTTC; CDR3: CASSQRTGNYGYTF
V: TRBV7-2; D: .; size: few; J: TRBJ1-4; DNA: TGTGCCAGCAGCTTCCGGGGTAATGAAAAACTGTTTTTT; CDR3: CASSFRGNEKLFF
V: TRBV4-2; D: .; size: few; J: TRBJ1-6; DNA: TGTGCCAGCAGCCAACAAAATTCACCCCTCCACTTT; CDR3: CASSQQNSPLHF
V: TRBV5-1; D: .; size: many; J: TRBJ1-2; DNA: TGCGCCAGCAGCTTGGATCCCAGGGAGGTGGATGGCTACACCTTC; CDR3: CASSLDPREVDGYTF
V: TRBV28; D: TRBD2; size: many; J: TRBJ2-3; DNA: TGTGCCAGCAGTCCCCCTGTGATTCGAGGGCTAGCGGGAGTTAACGGAGGCACAGATACGCAGTATTTT; CDR3: CASSPPVIRGLAGVNGGTDTQYF
V: TRBV4-3; D: TRBD2; size: medium-sized; J: TRBJ2-5; DNA: TGCGCCAGCAGCCAAGAGACTAGCGGCCGGACCTCGGGCCGTGAGACCCAGTACTTC; CDR3: CASSQETSGRTSGRETQYF
V: TRBV20-1; D: TRBD2; size: few; J: TRBJ2-1; DNA: TGCAGTGCTAGTGATCCTAGCGGGAGCCTCTACAATGAGCAGTTCTTC; CDR3: CSASDPSGSLYNEQFF
V: TRBV27; D: .; size: .; J: TRBJ1-5; DNA: TGTGCCAGCTCCCCCCTCAATAGCAATCAGCCCCAGCATTTT; CDR3: CASSPLNSNQPQHF
V: TRBV29-1; D: TRBD1; size: many; J: TRBJ1-2; DNA: TGCAGCGTATATCTAACTGTACAGGGGGCGGGCGGCTACACCTTC; CDR3: CSVYLTVQGAGGYTF
V: TRBV9; D: TRBD1; size: few; J: TRBJ2-7; DNA: TGTGCCAGCAGCGTAGGGGGGACAGCGTCGGGCTACGAGCAGTACTTC; CDR3: CASSVGGTASGYEQYF
V: TRBV30; D: .; size: .; J: TRBJ2-1; DNA: TGTGCCTGGAGTGGAGGGATCGACTTCTACAATGAGCAGTTCTTC; CDR3: CAWSGGIDFYNEQFF
V: TRBV20-1; D: .; size: many; J: TRBJ1-3; DNA: TGCAGTGCTGAACGCATGGGTCGCTCTGGAAACACCATATATTTT; CDR3: CSAERMGRSGNTIYF
V: TRBV10-2; D: TRBD2; size: .; J: TRBJ2-5; DNA: TGCGCCAGCAGCGGGGGGGGAGGCCAAGAGACCCAGTACTTC; CDR3: CASSGGGGQETQYF
V: TRBV19; D: TRBD1; size: .; J: TRBJ2-7; DNA: TGTGCCAGTAGTAATAGTGGGAGCTGGAGACAGGGTAATGTAGGCTCCTACAATGGGCAGTACTTC; CDR3: CASSNSGSWRQGNVGSYNGQYF
V: TRBV20-1; D: TRBD2; size: .; J: TRBJ2-7; DNA: TGCAGTGCTAGAGGGTCTAGCGGGATTACTGAGCAGTACTTC; CDR3: CSARGSSGITEQYF
V: TRBV6-1; D: .; size: .; J: TRBJ2-2; DNA: TGTGCCAGCAAACCGAAATTTCCCGGGGAGCTGTTTTTT; CDR3: CASKPKFPGELFF
V: TRBV10-3; D: TRBD1; size: many; J: TRBJ2-3; DNA: TGTGCCATCAGTGCGTCCAGGACAGGGAGCACAGATACGCAGTATTTT; CDR3: CAISASRTGSTDTQYF
V: TRBV7-8; D: .; size: many; J: TRBJ2-3; DNA: TGTGCCAGCAGCTTAGCGCTGTTTCCCACAGATACGCAGTATTTT; CDR3: CASSLALFPTDTQYF
V: TRBV9; D: .; size: many; J: TRBJ2-7; DNA: TGTGCCAGCAGCGCACGGGCTACGTCGAAAGACGAGCAGTACTTC; CDR3: CASSARATSKDEQYF
V: TRBV18; D: .; size: many; J: TRBJ1-4; DNA: TGTGCCAGCTCACTTACTGGTGAAAAACTGTTTTTT; CDR3: CASSLTGEKLFF
V: TRBV7-2; D: .; size: many; J: TRBJ2-5; DNA: TGTGCCAGCAGCTTAGGCGGAAGGAAAGAGACCCAGTACTTC; CDR3: CASSLGGRKETQYF
V: TRBV6-1; D: .; size: many; J: TRBJ1-1; DNA: TGTGCCAGCAGCTCGCCCGGTTTGAACACTGAAGCTTTCTTT; CDR3: CASSSPGLNTEAFF
V: TRBV11-2; D: TRBD2; size: many; J: TRBJ2-7; DNA: TGTGCCAGCAGAGGACTAGCGGGAGGTTACGAGCAGTACTTC; CDR3: CASRGLAGGYEQYF
V: TRBV20-1; D: TRBD1; size: few; J: TRBJ1-6; DNA: TGCAGTGCTAGAGACTCGGGACAGGGAATGGGATCACCCCTCCACTTT; CDR3: CSARDSGQGMGSPLHF
V: TRBV12-3/TRBV12-4; D: .; size: many; J: TRBJ2-5; DNA: TGTGCCAGCAGTCCCCTGACCCAAGAGACCCAGTACTTC; CDR3: CASSPLTQETQYF
V: TRBV10-3; D: .; size: many; J: TRBJ1-5; DNA: TGTGCCATCAGCGCCGTGGAGGGTCAGCCCCAGCATTTT; CDR3: CAISAVEGQPQHF
V: TRBV5-1; D: .; size: .; J: TRBJ2-1; DNA: TGCGCCAGCAGCCTAAGATCCACAGGGTCCGGTGAGCAGTTCTTC; CDR3: CASSLRSTGSGEQFF
V: TRBV6-1; D: .; size: .; J: TRBJ1-1; DNA: TGTGCCAGCAGTGAAGAGGTGGGGGGCGGAGCTTTCTTT; CDR3: CASSEEVGGGAFF
V: TRBV18; D: .; size: many; J: TRBJ1-4; DNA: TGTGCCAGCTCAGCCTACAGGGTATCTGGTAATGAAAAACTGTTTTTT; CDR3: CASSAYRVSGNEKLFF
V: TRBV9; D: .; size: few; J: TRBJ1-1; DNA: TGTGCCAGCAGCTCACGCAGGGTGGACACTGAAGCTTTCTTT; CDR3: CASSSRRVDTEAFF
V: TRBV24-1; D: .; size: .; J: TRBJ1-4; DNA: TGTGCCACCAGTGACCCCGGGACAACAGGTAGTGGAGAAAAACTGTTTTTT; CDR3: CATSDPGTTGSGEKLFF
V: TRBV19; D: .; size: many; J: TRBJ1-5; DNA: TGTGCCAGTAGTATTGCTGGACTGACAGACCAGCCCCAGCATTTT; CDR3: CASSIAGLTDQPQHF
V: TRBV7-9; D: .; size: many; J: TRBJ1-2; DNA: TGTGCCAGCAGCTTAACGCCGGAATATGGCTACACCTTC; CDR3: CASSLTPEYGYTF